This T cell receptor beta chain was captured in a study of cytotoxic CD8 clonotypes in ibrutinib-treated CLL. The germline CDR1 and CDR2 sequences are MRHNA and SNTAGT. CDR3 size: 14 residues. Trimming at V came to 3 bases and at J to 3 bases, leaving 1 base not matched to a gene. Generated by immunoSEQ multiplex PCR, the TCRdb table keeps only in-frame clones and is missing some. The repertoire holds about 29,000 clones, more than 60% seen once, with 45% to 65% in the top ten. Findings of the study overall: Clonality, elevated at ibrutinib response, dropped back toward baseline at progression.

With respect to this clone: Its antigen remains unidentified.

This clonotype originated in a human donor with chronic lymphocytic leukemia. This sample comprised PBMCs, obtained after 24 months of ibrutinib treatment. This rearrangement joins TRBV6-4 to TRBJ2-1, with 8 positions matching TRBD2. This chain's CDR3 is CASSEGTSYNEQFF. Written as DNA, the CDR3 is TGTGCCAGCAGTGAGGGGACTAGCTACAATGAGCAGTTCTTC.